These 9 T cell receptor beta chains originate from one sample sequenced in a study of blood T cell repertoires in COVID-19. TCRdb's copy holds only in-frame clones and misses some; the assay was immunoSEQ multiplex PCR. The sample contains roughly 60,000 clones, 85% to 90% of which appear only once. Sequencing was performed on peripheral blood. The origin of the receptors is a human donor with active COVID-19. The donor label of this sample is uncertain.

This chain uses TRBV27 with TRBJ2-7; the match to TRBD2 covers 11 bases. This CDR3 is 15 amino acids long. With 4 bases clipped from V and 0 bases from J, the junction kept 2 bases outside the gene matches. The germline V gene has CDR1 MNHEY and CDR2 SMNVEV (reference sequence). The CDR3 DNA follows: TGTGCCAGCAGTTCCGGGACTAGCGGCTCCTACGAGCAGTACTTC. Translation: CASSSGTSGSYEQYF.

This chain connects TRBV12-3 or TRBV12-4 to TRBJ2-5; TRBD2 is a possible D gene (7 bases). V was clipped by 4 bases and J by 4 bases, with 10 bases between them. The CDR3 contains 13 residues. The CDR3 bases are TGTGCCAGCAGTTCTAGGGGGGGAGAGACCCAGTACTTC. Translating it yields CASSSRGGETQYF.

The V call is TRBV6-6, the J call TRBJ2-5; 9 bases line up with TRBD1. V shed 6 bases, J shed 5 bases, and the junction held 10 bases outside the gene matches. CDR1 and CDR2 from the germline V gene are MNHNY and SVGAGI (reference sequence). The CDR3 runs 15 residues. The CDR3 sequence: CASSLQGAIGETQYF. The DNA of the CDR3 is TGTGCCAGCAGCCTACAGGGGGCTATTGGGGAGACCCAGTACTTC.

This clone was found a few times. The V call is TRBV3-1 (or the pseudogene TRBV3-2), the J call TRBJ2-4, with TRBD1 as a possible D gene (6 bases). Trimming shortened V by 0 bases and J by 1 base, and 10 bases separated the two germline ends. CDR1 is LGHDT, CDR2 YNNKEL, per germline (reference sequence). This CDR3 has 16 residues. In nucleotides, the CDR3 is TGTGCCAGCAGCCAAGACACCAGGGGTGCCAAAAACATTCAGTACTTC. It is translated as CASSQDTRGAKNIQYF.

The chain combines TRBV28 with TRBJ1-2, with D hard to call. The CDR3 is made up of 11 amino acids. The germline gives CDR1 MDHEN, CDR2 SYDVKM. V shed 3 bases and J shed 7 bases, with 6 bases lying between them. The CDR3 DNA reads as TGTGCCAGCAGTTTTTCCATTGGCTACACCTTC. Its translation is CASSFSIGYTF.

The gene calls are TRBV5-1 and TRBJ1-1; a weak D match, TRBD1 (5 bases). The germline V gene has CDR1 SGHRS and CDR2 YFSETQ. V was cut by 3 bases and J by 6 bases, with 15 bases left in between. The CDR3 runs 14 residues. CDR3: CASSSLGGVAEAFF. CDR3 coding DNA: TGCGCCAGCAGCTCCCTGGGAGGGGTAGCTGAAGCTTTCTTT.

As to this clone: The sample contains more than one DNA sequence encoding this CDR3. The chain couples TRBV2 to TRBJ2-7; 11 bases agree with TRBD1. This CDR3 comprises 15 residues. With 4 bases clipped from V and 0 bases from J, the junction kept 2 bases outside the gene matches. Germline V CDR1 and CDR2: SNHLY, FYNNEI. CDR3 region: CASSGDRGSSYEQYF. CDR3 coding DNA: TGTGCCAGCAGTGGGGACAGGGGGTCCTCCTACGAGCAGTACTTC.

The chain has TRBV7-3 and TRBJ1-2, with a weak D call TRBD1 (6 bases). Trimming cost V 5 bases and J 2 bases, with 9 bases left between them. Germline V gives CDR1 SGHTA, CDR2 FQGTGA. This CDR3 region has 13 residues. The CDR3 region has the DNA TGTGCCAGCAGCCAGGGGAGCAACTATGGCTACACCTTC. It yields the protein CASSQGSNYGYTF. The whole variable domain, remainder taken from reference TRBV7-3 and TRBJ1-2, is GAGVSQTPSNKVTEKGKYVELRCDPISGHTALYWYRQSLGQGPEFLIYFQGTGAADDSGLPNDRFFAVRPEGSVSTLKIQRTERGDSAVYLCASSQGSNYGYTFGSGTRLTVV.

The chain joins TRBV15 to TRBJ2-7; 11 nucleotides agree with TRBD2. CDR3 length: 16 residues. The J segment lost 2 bases and the V segment lost 1 base, leaving 4 bases of the junction unmatched. Per germline, CDR1 LNHNV and CDR2 YYDKDF (reference sequence). CDR3: CATSRASGGYTYEQYF. The DNA for the CDR3 is TGTGCCACCAGCAGAGCTAGCGGGGGGTATACCTACGAGCAGTACTTC.